The 21 T cell receptor beta chains presented below share a single source sample, sequenced in a study of blood T cell repertoires in COVID-19. Assay used: immunoSEQ multiplex PCR; TCRdb lists only in-frame clones, some missing. This sample has about 67,000 clones, with around 86% found just once. The sequenced sample consisted of peripheral blood. The receptor set was obtained from a man aged 45-60 years with active COVID-19.

The chain joins TRBV18 to TRBJ1-5; possibly TRBD1 for D (5 bases). This CDR3 comprises 15 residues. V lost 2 bases and J lost 5, with 13 bases in between. Germline values: CDR1 KGHSH, CDR2 LQKENI. CDR3 amino acids: CASSPKKGGDQPQHF. For the CDR3, the DNA is TGTGCCAGCTCACCAAAGAAGGGAGGGGATCAGCCCCAGCATTTT. Full variable domain (outside the CDR3, taken from reference TRBV18 and TRBJ1-5): NAGVMQNPRHLVRRRGQEARLRCSPMKGHSHVYWYRQLPEEGLKFMVYLQKENIIDESGMPKERFSAEFPKEGPSILRIQQVVRGDSAAYFCASSPKKGGDQPQHFGDGTRLSIL.

In regard to this clone: An end of the junction differs from the germline gene, which may be a read error. The V and J genes are TRBV2 and TRBJ1-1; 7 bases map to TRBD1. Germline-derived CDR1 and CDR2 are SNHLY and FYNNEI. CDR3 length equals 16 residues. DNA of the CDR3: TGTGCCAGCAGCGAAAGGGACAGAACCTTGAACGCTGAAGCTTTCTTT. This translates into CASSERDRTLNAEAFF.

The gene calls are TRBV9 and TRBJ2-3; a possible D gene is TRBD2 (6 bases). CDR1 SGDLS and CDR2 YYNGEE come from the germline V gene. The CDR3 covers 14 residues. Trimming stripped 1 base from V and 3 bases from J, with 9 bases between. The CDR3 region is CASSVSSATDTQYF. The CDR3 coding sequence is TGTGCCAGCAGCGTATCTAGCGCGACAGATACGCAGTATTTT.

The V and J genes are TRBV28 and TRBJ1-1; TRBD1 matches at 11 bases. Germline CDR1 is MDHEN and CDR2 is SYDVKM. This CDR3 comprises 15 residues. Trimming removed 5 bases from V and 4 bases from J; junction bases left unmatched: 6. CDR3 region: CASSPRGTGGTEAFF. The DNA for the CDR3 is TGTGCCAGCAGTCCCCGGGGGACAGGGGGCACTGAAGCTTTCTTT.

The V gene is TRBV12-3 or TRBV12-4, the J gene TRBJ2-3; no firm D call. The CDR3 length is 13 residues. V lost 5 bases and J 1 base, leaving 7 bases between the germline ends. The CDR3, as DNA: TGTGCCAGCAGTACTGGTGGCACAGATACGCAGTATTTT. Protein: CASSTGGTDTQYF.

V usage is TRBV5-1 and J usage is TRBJ2-7; D may be TRBD2 (6 bases). Germline V gene sequence: CDR1 SGHRS, CDR2 YFSETQ. Trimming pared 4 bases from V and 4 bases from J, leaving 21 bases between. The CDR3 extends over 16 amino acids. CDR3: CASSLGWREPRYEQYF. DNA for the CDR3: TGCGCCAGCAGCCTGGGTTGGCGGGAACCGCGGTACGAGCAGTACTTC.

CDR3 residues: CASSLSLSGNTIYF. The CDR3 DNA reads TGTGCCAGCAGTTTAAGCCTTTCTGGAAACACCATATATTTT. The genes are TRBV28 and TRBJ1-3; D unclear. The V end lost 2 bases, the J end lost 1 base, and 6 bases lay between the germline ends. The CDR3 spans 14 residues. Germline V lookup: CDR1 MDHEN, CDR2 SYDVKM. The full variable domain, with the rest looked up from reference TRBV28 and TRBJ1-3, is DVKVTQSSRYLVKRTGEKVFLECVQDMDHENMFWYRQDPGLGLRLIYFSYDVKMKEKGDIPEGYSVSREKKERFSLILESASTNQTSMYLCASSLSLSGNTIYFGEGSWLTVV.

The chain links TRBV5-1 to TRBJ2-3, with D possibly matching TRBD2 (6 bases). The V gene lost 1 base and the J gene lost 0 bases, with 12 bases spanning the gap. Germline CDR1 reads SGHRS; CDR2 reads YFSETQ. This CDR3 is 16 amino acids long. The DNA of the CDR3 is TGCGCCAGCAGCTTGTTTGGGGGGACTAGCACAGATACGCAGTATTTT. Its translation: CASSLFGGTSTDTQYF.

The rearrangement uses TRBV4-2 and TRBJ2-7; 9 bases match TRBD2. Unmatched junction bases numbered 6, after V lost 0 bases and J lost 6 bases. In germline, CDR1 is LGHNA, CDR2 YNFKEQ. The CDR3 is made up of 15 amino acids. CDR3: CASSQEVAGASEQYF. In nucleotides, the CDR3 is TGTGCCAGCAGCCAAGAGGTAGCGGGAGCTTCCGAGCAGTACTTC.

This clone was observed once. The chain recombines TRBV30 with TRBJ1-4; 8 bases map to TRBD1. The CDR3 runs 13 residues. Germline loops: CDR1 GTSNPN, CDR2 SVGIG (reference sequence). Losses at the gene ends were 0 bases for V and 7 bases for J; bases not matched to a gene: 1. The CDR3 reads CAWSVQGGEKLFF. CDR3 nucleotide sequence: TGTGCCTGGAGTGTACAGGGGGGTGAAAAACTGTTTTTT.

The chain combines TRBV27 with TRBJ1-1; D is uncertain. Between the trimmed V and J ends, which lost 8 bases and 2 bases, there was a span of 15 bases. Germline CDR1 is MNHEY and CDR2 is SMNVEV (reference sequence). This CDR3 has 14 residues. CDR3 sequence (DNA): TGTGCCAGCCACCCGACCGGGAGTAACACTGAAGCTTTCTTT. It is translated as CASHPTGSNTEAFF.

The chain recombines TRBV19 with TRBJ1-1, with D possibly being TRBD1 (5 bases). Trimming left V 6 bases short and J 1 base short, with 9 bases between. The germline V gene has CDR1 LNHDA and CDR2 SQIVND (reference sequence). The CDR3 runs 13 residues. The CDR3 DNA reads TGTGCCAGTAGCCCTACAGGGAACACTGAAGCTTTCTTT. Translated: CASSPTGNTEAFF.

The V call is TRBV5-1, the J call TRBJ2-3; D might be TRBD1 (7 bases). There are 14 residues in the CDR3. CDR1 and CDR2 from the germline V gene are SGHRS and YFSETQ. V dropped 4 bases and J dropped 3 bases, with 12 bases sitting between them. The CDR3 DNA sequence: TGCGCCAGCAGCGAGGGGGGACAGACAGATACGCAGTATTTT. Its translation: CASSEGGQTDTQYF. The entire variable domain, with the rest obtained from reference TRBV5-1 and TRBJ2-3, is as follows: KAGVTQTPRYLIKTRGQQVTLSCSPISGHRSVSWYQQTPGQGLQFLFEYFSETQRNKGNFPGRFSGRQFSNSRSEMNVSTLELGDSALYLCASSEGGQTDTQYFGPGTRLTVL.

This clone was detected only a few times. The gene calls are TRBV10-3 and TRBJ2-1; TRBD2 matches at 16 bases. The length of the CDR3 is 20 residues. From germline, CDR1 is ENHRY and CDR2 SYGVKD. V shed 4 bases, J shed 3 bases, and the junction held 12 bases outside the gene matches. The chain's CDR3 is CAISAQYGTSGRVGYNEQFF. Here the CDR3 DNA reads TGTGCCATCAGTGCCCAATACGGGACTAGCGGGAGGGTGGGCTACAATGAGCAGTTCTTC.

The chain joins TRBV28 to TRBJ2-5; the D gene is possibly TRBD1 (6 bases). Germline V gene lookup returns CDR1 MDHEN and CDR2 SYDVKM. Trimming took off 5 bases at V and 2 bases at J, with 12 bases between the two ends. CDR3 size: 14 residues. The chain's CDR3 is CASSQGGTQETQYF. The DNA of the CDR3 is TGTGCCAGCAGTCAAGGGGGAACACAAGAGACCCAGTACTTC. The variable domain in full, completed from reference TRBV28 and TRBJ2-5, reads DVKVTQSSRYLVKRTGEKVFLECVQDMDHENMFWYRQDPGLGLRLIYFSYDVKMKEKGDIPEGYSVSREKKERFSLILESASTNQTSMYLCASSQGGTQETQYFGPGTRLLVL.

V is TRBV29-1 and J is TRBJ2-7; perhaps TRBD1 as D (6 bases). The CDR3 is 13 residues long. CDR1 and CDR2 from the germline V gene are SQVTM and ANQGSEA. The V end was cut by 6 bases, the J end by 7 bases, with 19 bases between. In DNA, the CDR3 is TGCAGCGTCGGACAGTCTCCAGGGAGAGAGCAGTACTTC. This codes for CSVGQSPGREQYF.

The chain uses TRBV30 and TRBJ2-5; 8 bases line up with TRBD2. Germline lookup yields CDR1 GTSNPN and CDR2 SVGIG (reference sequence). This CDR3 spans 14 amino acids. V was pared by 2 bases and J by 3 bases, with 5 bases of the junction left unmatched. CDR3 loop: CAWSWGSGEETQYF. In nucleotides, the CDR3 is TGTGCCTGGAGTTGGGGTAGCGGGGAAGAGACCCAGTACTTC.

This chain joins TRBV5-1 and TRBJ2-1; a weak D match, TRBD2 (6 bases). Germline lookup yields CDR1 SGHRS and CDR2 YFSETQ. The CDR3 is made up of 15 amino acids. V dropped 0 bases and J dropped 6 bases, with 13 bases sitting between them. CDR3 region: CASSLAGSEGNEQFF. For the CDR3, the DNA is TGCGCCAGCAGCTTGGCTGGGTCGGAGGGCAATGAGCAGTTCTTC. Complete variable domain (other parts from reference TRBV5-1 and TRBJ2-1): KAGVTQTPRYLIKTRGQQVTLSCSPISGHRSVSWYQQTPGQGLQFLFEYFSETQRNKGNFPGRFSGRQFSNSRSEMNVSTLELGDSALYLCASSLAGSEGNEQFFGPGTRLTVL.

The chain has TRBV7-3 and TRBJ2-2, with D uncertain. The V end was cut by 4 bases, the J end by 1 base, with 10 bases between. CDR1 is SGHTA, CDR2 FQGTGA, per germline. The CDR3 consists of 15 residues. This CDR3 reads CASSSPYMNTGELFF. CDR3 DNA sequence: TGTGCCAGCAGCTCCCCCTATATGAACACCGGGGAGCTGTTTTTT.

J is TRBJ2-7 and V is TRBV27; 7 bases are shared with TRBD1. V lost 1 base, J lost 2 bases, and 8 bases stayed unmatched. Germline CDR1 is MNHEY and CDR2 is SMNVEV (reference sequence). CDR3 length equals 16 residues. Here the CDR3 DNA reads TGTGCCAGCAGTTTATTGGGGGACAGAATGACCTACGAGCAGTACTTC. As protein: CASSLLGDRMTYEQYF.

The chain combines TRBV19 with TRBJ2-6; D is ambiguous. Per germline, CDR1 LNHDA and CDR2 SQIVND (reference sequence). The ends were cut back, 10 bases at V and 1 base at J, with 8 bases in the middle. The CDR3 contains 13 residues. Here the CDR3 DNA reads TGTGCCACTAAATTGTCTGGGGCCAACGTCCTGACTTTC. Residues: CATKLSGANVLTF.